The clone carrying this TCR beta chain was seen a few times. Its antigen is unknown. The data belong to a study of T cells in Graves' hyperthyroidism and ophthalmopathy. Study-wide context: Before treatment of any kind, peripheral blood was taken at initial diagnosis.

Study results and caveats: Ophthalmopathy was identified by the model a median about 6.4 months ahead of onset.

Deletions cut 3 bases from V and 2 bases from J, with 5 bases between. The CDR3 spans 12 residues. Germline values: CDR1 MNHEY, CDR2 SMNVEV (reference sequence). Each diagnosis was grounded in clinical symptoms, serum thyroxine and TRAb, thyroid ultrasound, and orbital computed tomography. Template material for amplifying TCR beta CDR3 regions consisted of RNA transcripts. A set of HTBI primers served as the primers for a first-round RT-PCR of the TCR CDR3. A single record per CDR3 protein comes from TCRdb applying MiXCR to the multiplex PCR reads. The data contain approximately 710,000 distinct CDR3 sequences, roughly 17% of them singletons.

This clonotype originated in a man aged 45-65 years with Graves' hyperthyroidism. Sequenced: blood. This rearrangement joins TRBV27 to TRBJ2-7, with no clear D. CDR3 loop: CASSFPTYEQYF. The CDR3 DNA reads TGTGCCAGCAGTTTCCCGACCTACGAGCAGTACTTC.